What follows is one T cell receptor (beta chain) and its context. Antigen: not known. TCRdb independently ran MiXCR on the 5' RACE reads; one entry per CDR3 protein. The data hold 400,000 to 600,000 distinct CDR3 sequences, with about 20% observed a single time. The data were obtained in a study of identical twins. Study observations and caveats: Invariant populations such as MAIT and iNKT cells could partly muddle zero-insertion analyses.

Germline V gene data show CDR1 as SGHRS and CDR2 as YFSETQ. The V and J ends lost 4 bases and 4 bases, in that order; junction bases with no gene match: 13. The CDR3 loop spans 16 amino acids. A further study also used this sample, focusing on yellow fever vaccine responses in identical twins.

The receptor comes from a woman aged 18-30 years in good health. Input material: CD4+ T cells sorted from blood. The genes are TRBV5-1 and TRBJ2-5; 7 bases match TRBD2. In DNA, the CDR3 is TGCGCCAGCAGCCTTAACCAGACTAGCAGGAGAGAGACCCAGTACTTC. This gives the protein CASSLNQTSRRETQYF. Together with reference TRBV5-1 and TRBJ2-5, the CDR3 gives the full variable domain: KAGVTQTPRYLIKTRGQQVTLSCSPISGHRSVSWYQQTPGQGLQFLFEYFSETQRNKGNFPGRFSGRQFSNSRSEMNVSTLELGDSALYLCASSLNQTSRRETQYFGPGTRLLVL.